This T cell receptor beta chain was obtained from a study of T cell responses to AZD1222 COVID-19 vaccine. Overall study findings and caveats: Clonal diversity may have been underestimated, and the donors were mostly white British, with more females than males. Vaccine-related CD4 TCRs covered spike, predominating at 160-218 and 743-854.

There are 17 residues in the CDR3. CDR1 is SGHVS and CDR2 is FQNEAQ in the germline V gene. V shed 5 bases and J 4 bases; nucleotides not matched to a gene: 14. Of note for this clone: Antigen specificity is unknown.

This table comes from immunoSEQ multiplex PCR, and its TCRdb copy is limited to in-frame clones, with some not included. Of over 100,000 clones listed, about nine tenths were seen once; the top ten hold roughly 0.98%. Material: peripheral blood, obtained 28 days after the second AZD1222 dose. The genes are TRBV7-8 and TRBJ2-7; the match to TRBD1 covers 10 bases. This TCR was recovered from an adult who received the AZD1222 COVID-19 vaccine. CDR3 loop: CASSHGETGGDWYEQYF. The CDR3 region has the DNA TGTGCCAGCAGCCACGGGGAGACAGGGGGCGATTGGTACGAGCAGTACTTC.